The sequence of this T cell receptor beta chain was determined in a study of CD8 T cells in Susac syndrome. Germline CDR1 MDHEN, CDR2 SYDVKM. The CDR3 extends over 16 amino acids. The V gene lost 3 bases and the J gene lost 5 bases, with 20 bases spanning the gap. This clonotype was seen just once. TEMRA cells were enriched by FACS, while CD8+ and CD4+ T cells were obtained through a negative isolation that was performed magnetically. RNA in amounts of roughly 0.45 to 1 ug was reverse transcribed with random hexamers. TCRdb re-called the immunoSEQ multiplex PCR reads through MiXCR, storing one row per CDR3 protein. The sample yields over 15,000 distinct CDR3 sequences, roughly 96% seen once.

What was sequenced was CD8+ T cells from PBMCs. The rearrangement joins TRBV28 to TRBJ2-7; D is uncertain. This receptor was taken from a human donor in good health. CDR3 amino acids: CASSFPLWYGHNEQYF. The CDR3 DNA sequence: TGTGCCAGCAGTTTCCCGTTGTGGTACGGGCACAACGAGCAGTACTTC.